These T cell receptor beta chains were read from a single sample in a study of blood T cell repertoires in COVID-19. Method: immunoSEQ multiplex PCR; TCRdb's copy keeps in-frame clones and lacks some. Here the sample spans approximately 80,000 clones, about four fifths being singletons. The sample was peripheral blood. These receptors all stem from a man at least 80 years old with acute or convalescent COVID-19. Both conserved end residues are part of each CDR3. The D gene is left open where the match is weak. Clone size is shown for a subset of rows, as once, few, many or a class of expanded clone.

J: TRBJ2-1
D: TRBD1
size: NA
V: TRBV29-1
DNA: TGCAGCGTCATTACAGGGGGAATTGGCAATGAGCAGTTCTTC
CDR3: CSVITGGIGNEQFF

J: TRBJ1-1
D: NA
size: NA
V: TRBV7-9
DNA: TGTGCCAGCAGCTTAGAGGGGCTGGGCACTGAAGCTTTCTTT
CDR3: CASSLEGLGTEAFF

J: TRBJ2-7
D: TRBD1
size: once
V: TRBV5-4
DNA: TGTGCCAGCTTGGATGAAGCGGGACAGGGAGGCGAGCAGTACTTC
CDR3: CASLDEAGQGGEQYF

J: TRBJ2-1
D: NA
size: NA
V: TRBV27
DNA: TGTGCCAGTCGGAGGGCGTTGAGCTCCTACAATGAGCAGTTCTTC
CDR3: CASRRALSSYNEQFF

J: TRBJ2-7
D: TRBD1
size: NA
V: TRBV29-1
DNA: TGCAGCGTTTTTGGGTACCCAGGGGGCGAGCAGTACTTC
CDR3: CSVFGYPGGEQYF

J: TRBJ2-5
D: TRBD2
size: NA
V: TRBV5-4
DNA: TGTGCCAGCAGCTTGGTTACTAGCGGGCAAGAGACCCAGTACTTC
CDR3: CASSLVTSGQETQYF

J: TRBJ2-1
D: NA
size: NA
V: TRBV11-2
DNA: TGTGCCAGCAGTCAAAGCGGAAGCTCCTACAATGAGCAGTTCTTC
CDR3: CASSQSGSSYNEQFF

J: TRBJ2-3
D: TRBD2
size: NA
V: TRBV18
DNA: TGTGCCAGCTCACCGGGACTAGCTAGCACAGATACGCAGTATTTT
CDR3: CASSPGLASTDTQYF

J: TRBJ2-1
D: NA
size: NA
V: TRBV28
DNA: TGTGCCAGCAGTCGGATGGGGGAGGTCTACAATGAGCAGTTCTTC
CDR3: CASSRMGEVYNEQFF

J: TRBJ2-7
D: TRBD2
size: NA
V: TRBV3-1/TRBV3-2
DNA: TGTGCCAGCAGCGAAGGACTAGCGGGCCTATACGAGCAGTACTTC
CDR3: CASSEGLAGLYEQYF

J: TRBJ1-1
D: NA
size: NA
V: TRBV5-1
DNA: TGCGCCAGCAGCTACGGACAATCTGAAGCTTTCTTT
CDR3: CASSYGQSEAFF

J: TRBJ2-7
D: TRBD1
size: NA
V: TRBV2
DNA: TGTGCCAGCAGTGAGCAGGGGGCTCTTTTATACGAGCAGTACTTC
CDR3: CASSEQGALLYEQYF

J: TRBJ2-7
D: NA
size: NA
V: TRBV10-3
DNA: TGTGCCATCAGTGAGTCTAGACTGCCCTACAACGAGCAGTACTTC
CDR3: CAISESRLPYNEQYF

J: TRBJ1-2
D: TRBD1
size: NA
V: TRBV28
DNA: TGTGCCAGCAGCTCGACAGGGGGCGTCTATGGCTACACCTTC
CDR3: CASSSTGGVYGYTF

J: TRBJ2-7
D: NA
size: NA
V: TRBV10-3
DNA: TGTGCCATCACCCGAAACCTCCGGGACTCCCAGTACTTC
CDR3: CAITRNLRDSQYF

J: TRBJ1-4
D: TRBD1
size: NA
V: TRBV7-2
DNA: TGTGCCAGCAGCCGGACAGGGGTAGCTAATGAAAAACTGTTTTTT
CDR3: CASSRTGVANEKLFF

J: TRBJ2-7
D: NA
size: NA
V: TRBV7-9
DNA: TGTGCCAGCGGGGAGAGCTCCTACGAGCAGTACTTC
CDR3: CASGESSYEQYF

J: TRBJ1-3
D: TRBD1
size: NA
V: TRBV29-1
DNA: TGCAGCGTTACAGGGGCTGGAAACACCATATATTTT
CDR3: CSVTGAGNTIYF

J: TRBJ1-3
D: TRBD1
size: NA
V: TRBV7-8
DNA: TGTGCCAGCAGTGAAAACAGGGGGGTCCGGTCCGGAAACACCATATATTTT
CDR3: CASSENRGVRSGNTIYF

J: TRBJ2-1
D: TRBD2
size: NA
V: TRBV11-3
DNA: TGTGCCAGCAGCGAGCTAGCGGGTCTAAATGAGCAGTTCTTC
CDR3: CASSELAGLNEQFF

J: TRBJ1-1
D: NA
size: NA
V: TRBV27
DNA: TGTGCCAGCAGTTTAAGCAGGGCGATGAACACTGAAGCTTTCTTT
CDR3: CASSLSRAMNTEAFF

J: TRBJ1-2
D: NA
size: NA
V: TRBV5-4
DNA: TGTGCCAGCAGCTTGGTTGGACAGTCTAACTATGGCTACACCTTC
CDR3: CASSLVGQSNYGYTF

J: TRBJ2-5
D: TRBD1
size: NA
V: TRBV7-9
DNA: TGTGCCAGCAGCTTGTTTGGGCAGGGGGCGGGTCAAGAGACCCAGTACTTC
CDR3: CASSLFGQGAGQETQYF

J: TRBJ1-5
D: NA
size: NA
V: TRBV6-6
DNA: TGTGCCAGCAGTTTAGATTCTTCAGGGAATCAGCCCCAGCATTTT
CDR3: CASSLDSSGNQPQHF

J: TRBJ1-3
D: NA
size: NA
V: TRBV6-5
DNA: TGTGCCAGCAGGCCGCAGGGAAGCTTTGGAAACACCATATATTTT
CDR3: CASRPQGSFGNTIYF

J: TRBJ2-5
D: NA
size: NA
V: TRBV6-5
DNA: TGTGCCAGCAGTTTGGATAGCGGAAATCAAGAGACCCAGTACTTC
CDR3: CASSLDSGNQETQYF

J: TRBJ2-1
D: TRBD2
size: few
V: TRBV30
DNA: TGTGCCCGCTCCTCGAGCGGGAGGGGCAATGAGCAGTTCTTC
CDR3: CARSSSGRGNEQFF

J: TRBJ2-3
D: TRBD2
size: NA
V: TRBV4-2
DNA: TGTGCCAGCAGCCTCGGGAGGGACACAGATACGCAGTATTTT
CDR3: CASSLGRDTDTQYF

J: TRBJ1-3
D: NA
size: NA
V: TRBV12-3/TRBV12-4
DNA: TGTGCCAGCAGTTTACCTACTGGAAACACCATATATTTT
CDR3: CASSLPTGNTIYF

J: TRBJ1-5
D: NA
size: NA
V: TRBV18
DNA: TGTGCCAGCTCACCTGGGGCAGGGAGGAATCAGCCCCAGCATTTT
CDR3: CASSPGAGRNQPQHF

J: TRBJ1-6
D: NA
size: NA
V: TRBV27
DNA: TGTGCCAGCAGAAACTCAGGGAACTCACCCCTCCACTTT
CDR3: CASRNSGNSPLHF

J: TRBJ2-1
D: NA
size: NA
V: TRBV28
DNA: TGTGCCAGCAGTTTAGGAGGGGATGGCAATGAGCAGTTCTTC
CDR3: CASSLGGDGNEQFF

J: TRBJ1-1
D: NA
size: NA
V: TRBV12-5
DNA: TGTGCTAGTGGTTTGACAGGGAACACTGAAGCTTTCTTT
CDR3: CASGLTGNTEAFF

J: TRBJ1-2
D: NA
size: NA
V: TRBV6-6
DNA: TGTGCCAGCAGATTACAGGAGATTAACTATGGCTACACCTTC
CDR3: CASRLQEINYGYTF

J: TRBJ1-3
D: TRBD1
size: NA
V: TRBV3-1/TRBV3-2
DNA: TGTGCCAGCAGCCAGGGACAGGCCTCTGGAAACACCATATATTTT
CDR3: CASSQGQASGNTIYF

J: TRBJ2-1
D: TRBD1
size: NA
V: TRBV5-4
DNA: TGTGCCAGCAGCTCGGGACAGGGGGCCTACAATGAGCAGTTCTTC
CDR3: CASSSGQGAYNEQFF

J: TRBJ2-5
D: NA
size: NA
V: TRBV10-3
DNA: TGTGCCATGAGCCAGGACAGCCTCCAAGAGACCCAGTACTTC
CDR3: CAMSQDSLQETQYF

J: TRBJ1-6
D: TRBD1
size: NA
V: TRBV5-1
DNA: TGCGCCAGCAGCCTGAAACCCCCGGGACAGGGGGATTCACCCCTCCACTTT
CDR3: CASSLKPPGQGDSPLHF

J: TRBJ2-7
D: TRBD2
size: NA
V: TRBV27
DNA: TGTGCCAGCAGACAAAGCCTGACCGGGACTACCTACGAGCAGTACTTC
CDR3: CASRQSLTGTTYEQYF

J: TRBJ1-1
D: NA
size: once
V: TRBV10-3
DNA: TGTGCCATCAGCGGACGGACAGAAGGTGTTAGCGAAGCTTTCTTT
CDR3: CAISGRTEGVSEAFF

J: TRBJ2-2
D: TRBD2
size: NA
V: TRBV9
DNA: TGTGCCAGCAGCGTAGAAAATCTAGCGGGAGAAATCGGGGAGCTGTTTTTT
CDR3: CASSVENLAGEIGELFF

J: TRBJ1-3
D: NA
size: NA
V: TRBV28
DNA: TGTGCCAGCAGTGACAGAACCTCTGGAAACACCATATATTTT
CDR3: CASSDRTSGNTIYF

J: TRBJ2-1
D: TRBD2
size: NA
V: TRBV11-2
DNA: TGTGCCAGCAGCAAGCCGGGACTAGCGGCTTACAATGAGCAGTTCTTC
CDR3: CASSKPGLAAYNEQFF

J: TRBJ2-7
D: TRBD2
size: once
V: TRBV7-2
DNA: TGTGCCAGCAGCTTAGCTAGCGGGAGTAAAAGCTACGAGCAGTACTTC
CDR3: CASSLASGSKSYEQYF